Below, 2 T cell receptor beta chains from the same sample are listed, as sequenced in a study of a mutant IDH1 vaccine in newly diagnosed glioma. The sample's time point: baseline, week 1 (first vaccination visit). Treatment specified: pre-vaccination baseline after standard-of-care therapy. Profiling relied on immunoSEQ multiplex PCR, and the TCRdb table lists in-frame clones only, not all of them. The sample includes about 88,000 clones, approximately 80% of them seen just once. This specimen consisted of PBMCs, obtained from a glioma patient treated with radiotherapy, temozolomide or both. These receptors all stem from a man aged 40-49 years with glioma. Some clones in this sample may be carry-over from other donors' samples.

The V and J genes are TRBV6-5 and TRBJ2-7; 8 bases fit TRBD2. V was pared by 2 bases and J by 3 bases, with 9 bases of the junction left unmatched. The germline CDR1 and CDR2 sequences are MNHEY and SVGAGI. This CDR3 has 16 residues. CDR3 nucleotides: TGTGCCAGCAGTTACAGGTTACGGGGGGGCGACTACGAGCAGTACTTC. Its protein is CASSYRLRGGDYEQYF.

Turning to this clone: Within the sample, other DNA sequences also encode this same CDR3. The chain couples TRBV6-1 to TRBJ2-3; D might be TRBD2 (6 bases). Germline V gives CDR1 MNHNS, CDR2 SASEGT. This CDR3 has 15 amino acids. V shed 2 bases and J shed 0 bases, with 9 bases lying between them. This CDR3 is CASSEWAGSTDTQYF. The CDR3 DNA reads TGTGCCAGCAGTGAATGGGCGGGGAGCACAGATACGCAGTATTTT.